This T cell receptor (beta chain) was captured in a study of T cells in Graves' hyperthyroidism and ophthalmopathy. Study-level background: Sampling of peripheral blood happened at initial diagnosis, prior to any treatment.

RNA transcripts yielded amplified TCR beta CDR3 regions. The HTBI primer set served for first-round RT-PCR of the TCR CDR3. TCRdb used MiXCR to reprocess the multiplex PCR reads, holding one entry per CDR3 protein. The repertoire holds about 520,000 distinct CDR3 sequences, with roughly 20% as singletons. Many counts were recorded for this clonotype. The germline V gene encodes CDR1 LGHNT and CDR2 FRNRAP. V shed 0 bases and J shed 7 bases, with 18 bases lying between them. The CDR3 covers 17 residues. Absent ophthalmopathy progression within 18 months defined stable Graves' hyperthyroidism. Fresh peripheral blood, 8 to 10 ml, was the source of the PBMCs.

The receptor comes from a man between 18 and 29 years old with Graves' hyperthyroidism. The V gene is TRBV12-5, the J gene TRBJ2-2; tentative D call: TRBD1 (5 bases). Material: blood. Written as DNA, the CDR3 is TGTGCTAGTGGTTTGGTACTAACGACAGCCCGAGACGGGGAGCTGTTTTTT. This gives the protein CASGLVLTTARDGELFF.